This TCR beta chain was sequenced in a study of cytomegalovirus exposure and HLA in healthy donors. Study-wide points: TCR beta V- and J-gene trimming was later associated with a missense DCLRE1C variant. Versus the approximately 720-donor mean, an Asian-associated ancestry cluster reportedly showed fewer N-insertions in a later analysis.

The PCR made use of 60 Vbeta and 13 Jbeta primers. Method: immunoSEQ multiplex PCR; TCRdb's copy keeps in-frame clones and lacks some. In the table there are 170,000 or so clones, just under 80% of which are singletons. This clone occurred a few times. Its target is unknown. Trimming took off 6 bases at V and 0 bases at J, with 12 bases between the two ends. The CDR3 covers 15 residues. CDR1 is MDHEN, CDR2 SYDVKM, per germline. The chain uses TRBV28 and TRBJ1-5, with D unresolved. The source of this sequence is a woman between 50 and 59 years old in good health and CMV-seropositive. Input material: PBMCs. The CDR3 sequence: CASSLTTVSNQPQHF. The CDR3 nucleotides read TGTGCCAGCAGCCTGACAACAGTTAGCAATCAGCCCCAGCATTTT.